What follows describes a single T cell receptor (beta chain). Three pembrolizumab responders had their TCRs sequenced. Assay used: immunoSEQ multiplex PCR; TCRdb lists only in-frame clones, some missing. The table shows more than 15,000 clones, with around 82% occurring only once. This specimen belongs to a study of PD-1 blockade in mismatch repair-deficient tumors. In the study overall: Patients had approximately 12 mismatch repair-deficient cancer types and were previously treated and progressing.

This material consisted of PBMCs, taken 4 weeks after starting pembrolizumab. This clonotype was obtained from an adult with mismatch repair-deficient cancer.

The CDR3 spells CASSFRGAAETQYF. The CDR3 DNA sequence: TGTGCCAGCAGCTTTCGGGGGGCTGCAGAGACCCAGTACTTC. The V gene is TRBV5-5, the J gene TRBJ2-5; a weak D match, TRBD2 (7 bases). Between the trimmed V and J ends, which lost 2 bases and 4 bases, there was a span of 12 bases. The CDR3 covers 14 residues. CDR1 is SGHKS and CDR2 is YYEKEE in the germline V gene (reference sequence).